The clone carrying this T cell receptor beta chain came up a few times. The target antigen is unknown. Authors of the study amplified TCR beta CDR3 regions from RNA transcripts. The HTBI primer set was used in a first-round RT-PCR of the TCR CDR3. TCRdb passed the multiplex PCR reads through MiXCR, listing each CDR3 protein once. The sample includes over 550,000 distinct CDR3 sequences, 16% seen only once; the top ten take roughly 18%. This sample is drawn from a study of T cells in Graves' hyperthyroidism and ophthalmopathy. Regarding the study as a whole: Ophthalmopathy and stable hyperthyroidism were told apart by a 13 V-J model.

Material: blood. The TCR sequence derives from a woman aged 18-29 years with Graves' hyperthyroidism.

Here the CDR3 reads CASSSRTGTYEQYF. The CDR3, as DNA: TGTGCCAGTAGTTCACGGACAGGGACCTACGAGCAGTACTTC. This rearrangement joins TRBV19 to TRBJ2-7, with TRBD1 matching 8 bases. The V gene end was trimmed by 5 bases and the J gene end by 2 bases; junction bases not matched to a gene: 5. The CDR3 has 14 residues. Germline lookup yields CDR1 LNHDA and CDR2 SQIVND (reference sequence).